The 10 T cell receptor beta chains listed next were all sequenced from one sample in a study of cytomegalovirus exposure and HLA in healthy donors. Researchers ran the PCR with 60 Vbeta and 13 Jbeta primers. The assay was immunoSEQ multiplex PCR, and TCRdb's table has in-frame clones only and misses some. The repertoire table contains about 170,000 clones. The sample comprised PBMCs. The receptors here all came from a woman younger than 35 in good health and CMV-seropositive.

This chain links TRBV6-8 with TRBJ2-5; D unclear. Germline V gene sequence: CDR1 MNHGY, CDR2 SAAAGT. V shed 9 bases and J shed 5 bases, with 13 bases lying between them. CDR3 size: 12 residues. This CDR3 reads CARRPWAETQYF. Here the CDR3 DNA reads TGTGCCAGACGGCCCTGGGCGGAGACCCAGTACTTC.

V and J are TRBV6-5 and TRBJ2-2; D gene uncertain. V was pared by 2 bases and J by 6 bases, with 7 bases between. The germline gives CDR1 MNHEY, CDR2 SVGAGI. The CDR3 has 13 residues. CDR3 bases: TGTGCCAGCAGTTACCTCCGTCCCGGGGAGCTGTTTTTT. Its protein is CASSYLRPGELFF.

This chain joins TRBV30 and TRBJ1-2, with D perhaps TRBD1 (5 bases). Trimming left V 0 bases short and J 8 bases short, with 10 bases between. The CDR3 extends over 12 amino acids. Germline-derived CDR1 and CDR2 are GTSNPN and SVGIG (reference sequence). The CDR3 sequence is CAWSVGQAGYTF. In nucleotides, the CDR3 is TGTGCCTGGAGTGTGGGGCAGGCGGGCTACACCTTC. The variable domain in full, completed from reference TRBV30 and TRBJ1-2, reads SQTIHQWPATLVQPVGSPLSLECTVEGTSNPNLYWYRQAAGRGLQLLFYSVGIGQISSEVPQNLSASRPQDRQFILSSKKLLLSDSGFYLCAWSVGQAGYTFGSGTRLTVV.

Here the CDR3 DNA reads TGTGCCAGCAGCTTAGGGGCAGGGGTGGCCTACGAGCAGTACTTC. It encodes CASSLGAGVAYEQYF. J is TRBJ2-7 and V is TRBV11-2; D is perhaps TRBD1 (6 bases). V was cut by 1 base and J by 2 bases, with 12 bases left in between. The length of the CDR3 is 15 residues. CDR1 SGHAT and CDR2 FQNNGV come from the germline V gene.

The chain couples TRBV4-1 to TRBJ2-5; 8 bases map to TRBD1. The CDR3 runs 15 residues. The trim removed 1 base at V and 2 bases at J, leaving 3 bases unmatched. Germline loops: CDR1 MGHRA, CDR2 YSYEKL. CDR3 loop: CASSQGGTGQETQYF. DNA for the CDR3: TGCGCCAGCAGCCAAGGCGGGACAGGTCAAGAGACCCAGTACTTC.

The J gene is TRBJ1-5, the V gene TRBV30, with 8 bases aligning to TRBD1. Trimming at V came to 3 bases and at J to 6 bases, leaving 4 bases not matched to a gene. Germline-derived CDR1 and CDR2 are GTSNPN and SVGIG (reference sequence). This CDR3 comprises 13 residues. This CDR3 reads CAWRIQGGQPQHF. Written as DNA, the CDR3 is TGTGCCTGGAGAATACAGGGGGGTCAGCCCCAGCATTTT.

The rearrangement joins TRBV12-5 to TRBJ2-5; a possible D gene is TRBD2 (6 bases). The CDR3 loop spans 13 amino acids. The V gene's germline CDR1 is LGHNT and CDR2 FRNRAP. Trimming removed 0 bases at V and 8 bases at J, with 10 bases between. As DNA, the CDR3 is TGTGCTAGTGGTTTGGTATCCGGGGGTACCCAGTACTTC. It encodes CASGLVSGGTQYF. Together with reference TRBV12-5 and TRBJ2-5, the CDR3 gives the full variable domain: DARVTQTPRHKVTEMGQEVTMRCQPILGHNTVFWYRQTMMQGLELLAYFRNRAPLDDSGMPKDRFSAEMPDATLATLKIQPSEPRDSAVYFCASGLVSGGTQYFGPGTRLLVL.

The chain uses TRBV6-1 and TRBJ2-1; 7 bases line up with TRBD2. Germline CDR1 reads MNHNS; CDR2 reads SASEGT. After removal of 0 bases from V and 10 bases from J, the junction contained 0 bases not matched to a gene. This CDR3 region has 12 residues. CDR3 in DNA: TGTGCCAGCAGTGAAGCGGGAGGGGAGCAGTTCTTC. Its translation is CASSEAGGEQFF.

This rearrangement joins TRBV6-5 to TRBJ1-2; 8 nucleotides match TRBD1. Germline trimming cut 4 bases from V and 8 bases from J; bases unmatched to any gene: 9. The CDR3 is 14 residues long. Germline assignment: CDR1 MNHEY and CDR2 SVGAGI. As DNA, the CDR3 is TGTGCCAGCAGTTTTCAGGGGGCAGTCAGGGGCTACACCTTC. It codes for CASSFQGAVRGYTF.

The rearrangement joins TRBV7-6 to TRBJ2-1, with 7 nucleotides matching TRBD1. This CDR3 spans 14 amino acids. J lost 8 bases, V lost 0 bases, and 4 bases had no gene match. CDR1 and CDR2 (germline): SGHVS, FNYEAQ. In nucleotides, the CDR3 is TGTGCCAGCAGCTTAGCGACAGGGTACCATGAGCAGTTCTTC. As protein: CASSLATGYHEQFF.